This TCR beta chain appears in the sequencing data of a study of T cell repertoires in cytomegalovirus infection. Study-level results: HLA-C-restricted CMV clonotypes gave the most frequent clonotype in two of eight donors.

As to this clonotype: Its antigen is as yet unknown. The conserved final phenylalanine or tryptophan is absent from the CDR3, which likely points to a read error.

A single record per CDR3 protein comes from TCRdb applying MiXCR to the reads. The repertoire holds approximately 100,000 distinct CDR3 sequences, 29% seen once, with about 81% in the top ten. The source is a human donor in good health (CMV status not recorded). Some clones in this sample may be carry-over from other donors' samples. Sequencing was performed on CD8+ T cells from cultured PBMCs, taken from culture after CMV antigen stimulation.

CDR3 residues: CASSVARESYEQYS. In nucleotides, the CDR3 is TGTGCCAGCAGTGTTGCCAGGGAATCCTACGAGCAGTACTCC. V gene TRBV2 combines with J gene TRBJ2-7, with a tentative D call TRBD1 (5 bases). Trimming stripped 4 bases from V and 1 base from J, with 11 bases between. The CDR3 consists of 14 residues. Germline V gene data show CDR1 as SNHLY and CDR2 as FYNNEI.